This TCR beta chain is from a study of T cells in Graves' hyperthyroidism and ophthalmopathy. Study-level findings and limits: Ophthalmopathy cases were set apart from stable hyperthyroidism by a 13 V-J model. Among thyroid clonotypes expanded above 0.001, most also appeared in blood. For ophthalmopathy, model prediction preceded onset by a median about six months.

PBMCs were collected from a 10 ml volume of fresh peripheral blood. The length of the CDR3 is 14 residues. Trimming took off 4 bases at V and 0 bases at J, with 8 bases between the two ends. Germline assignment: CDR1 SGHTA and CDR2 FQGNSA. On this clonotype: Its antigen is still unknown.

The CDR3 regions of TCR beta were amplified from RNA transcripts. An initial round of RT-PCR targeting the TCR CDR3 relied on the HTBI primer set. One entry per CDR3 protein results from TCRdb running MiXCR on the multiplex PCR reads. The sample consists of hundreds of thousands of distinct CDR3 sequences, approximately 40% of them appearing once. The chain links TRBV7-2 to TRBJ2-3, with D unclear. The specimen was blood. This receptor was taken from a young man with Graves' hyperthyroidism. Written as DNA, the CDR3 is TGTGCCAGCAGCTACTACCAGAGCACAGATACGCAGTATTTT. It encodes CASSYYQSTDTQYF.